This TCR beta chain was sequenced for a study of T cell repertoires in cytomegalovirus infection. Turning to the study itself: TCR beta signatures that were public indicated CMV infection and matching HLA type. Study-level findings and limits: Public TCR beta family frequency separated CMV-and-HLA carriers, including in an independent cohort. CMV-specific TCR beta clonotypes restricted by HLA-C were the ones dominating the ex vivo response.

The CDR3 loop spans 16 amino acids. V was cut by 0 bases and J by 2 bases, with 11 bases left in between. Germline-derived CDR1 and CDR2 are SGHKS and YYEKEE (reference sequence). This clonotype occurred many times. Its antigen is undetermined. TCRdb independently ran MiXCR on the reads; one entry per CDR3 protein. In the table there are about 310,000 distinct CDR3 sequences, approximately 8.9% of which are singletons. This sequence was found in a human donor in good health (CMV status not recorded). Some clones in this sample may be carry-over from other donors' samples. The sample was PBMCs. This rearrangement joins TRBV5-5 to TRBJ2-2; D tentatively reads TRBD1 or TRBD2 (5 bases each). CDR3: CASSLAAGSNTGELFF. CDR3 in DNA: TGTGCCAGCAGCTTGGCCGCAGGGAGCAACACCGGGGAGCTGTTTTTT.